The source of this T cell receptor (beta chain) is a study of identical twins. Unique molecular identifiers were present on cDNA, and template switching added a universal primer site. TCRdb reanalysed the 5' RACE reads using MiXCR and keeps one entry per CDR3 protein. This table holds 450,000 to 500,000 distinct CDR3 sequences, 13% to 15% found once. Germline loops: CDR1 SNHLY, CDR2 FYNNEI. The CDR3 length is 16 residues. V was pared by 3 bases and J by 7 bases, with 19 bases between. This sample was shared with a second study, whose subject was yellow fever vaccine responses in identical twins.

The specimen was CD4+ T cells sorted from blood. V is TRBV2 and J is TRBJ2-1, with D unresolved. This clonotype originated in a woman aged 18-29 years in good health. DNA for the CDR3: TGTGCCAGCAGTGAGAGGCACCCCTTGGAAAAAAATGAGCAGTTCTTC. Translating it yields CASSERHPLEKNEQFF.